This TCR beta chain originates from a study of a mutant IDH1 vaccine in newly diagnosed glioma. Across the whole study: In weeks 1, 3, 5, 7, 11, 15, 19 and 23, patients were vaccinated. The first vaccination came 4-6 weeks after radiotherapy alone, or with temozolomide cycles.

Whole-study results and caveats: Alterations occurring in top peripheral T cell clonotypes seemed unrelated to pseudoprogression.

Repertoires were generated with immunoSEQ multiplex PCR, while TCRdb's copy carries only in-frame clones and drops some. The sample has roughly 120,000 clones; 90% are singletons. Comments on this clone: Its antigen is undetermined.

Time point indicated: week 11, during vaccination. In every dose of vaccine, 300 ug of mutant IDH1 20-mer peptide was given alongside topical imiquimod. Material: PBMCs, obtained from a glioma patient whose treatment included an IDH1 peptide vaccine. The sequence derives from a woman aged 45-59 years with glioma.

The CDR3 protein is CASSVWGAYEQYF. CDR3 bases: TGTGCCAGTAGCGTGTGGGGTGCCTACGAGCAGTACTTC. V is TRBV19 and J is TRBJ2-7; D is unclear. Germline assignment: CDR1 LNHDA and CDR2 SQIVND (reference sequence). Trimming cost V 6 bases and J 2 bases, with 11 bases left between them. There are 13 residues in the CDR3.